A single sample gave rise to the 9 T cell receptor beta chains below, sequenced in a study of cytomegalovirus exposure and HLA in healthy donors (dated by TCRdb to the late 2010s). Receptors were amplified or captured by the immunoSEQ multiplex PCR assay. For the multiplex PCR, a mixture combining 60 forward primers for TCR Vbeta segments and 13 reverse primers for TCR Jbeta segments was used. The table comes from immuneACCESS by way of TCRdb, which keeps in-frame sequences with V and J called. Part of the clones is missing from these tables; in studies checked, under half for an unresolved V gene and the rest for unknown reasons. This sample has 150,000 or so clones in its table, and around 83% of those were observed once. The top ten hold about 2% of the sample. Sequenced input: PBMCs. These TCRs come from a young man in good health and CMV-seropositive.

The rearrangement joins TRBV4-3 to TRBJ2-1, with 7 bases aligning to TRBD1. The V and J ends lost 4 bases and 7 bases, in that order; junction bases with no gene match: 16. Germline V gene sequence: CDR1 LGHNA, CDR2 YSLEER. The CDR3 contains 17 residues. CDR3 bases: TGCGCCAGCAGCCCAGCCATGACAGGGATGTTGGGAAATGAGCAGTTCTTC. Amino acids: CASSPAMTGMLGNEQFF.

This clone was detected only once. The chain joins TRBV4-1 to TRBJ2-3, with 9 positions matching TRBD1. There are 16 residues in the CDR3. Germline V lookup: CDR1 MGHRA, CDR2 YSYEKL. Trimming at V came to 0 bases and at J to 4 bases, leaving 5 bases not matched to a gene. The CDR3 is CASSQDDRGFPDTQYF. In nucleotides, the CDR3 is TGCGCCAGCAGCCAAGACGACAGGGGGTTCCCAGATACGCAGTATTTT.

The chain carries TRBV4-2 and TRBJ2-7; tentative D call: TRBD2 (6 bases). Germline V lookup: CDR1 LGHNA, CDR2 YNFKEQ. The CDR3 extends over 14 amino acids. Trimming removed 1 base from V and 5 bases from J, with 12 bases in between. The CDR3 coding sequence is TGTGCCAGCAGCCAAGTAGGAGGGGCGAACGAGCAGTACTTC. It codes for CASSQVGGANEQYF.

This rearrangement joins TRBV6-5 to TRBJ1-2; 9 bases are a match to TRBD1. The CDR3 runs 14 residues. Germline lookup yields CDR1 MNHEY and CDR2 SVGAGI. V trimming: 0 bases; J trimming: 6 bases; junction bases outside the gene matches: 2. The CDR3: CASSYSQGANGYTF. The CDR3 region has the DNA TGTGCCAGCAGTTACTCACAGGGGGCAAATGGCTACACCTTC.

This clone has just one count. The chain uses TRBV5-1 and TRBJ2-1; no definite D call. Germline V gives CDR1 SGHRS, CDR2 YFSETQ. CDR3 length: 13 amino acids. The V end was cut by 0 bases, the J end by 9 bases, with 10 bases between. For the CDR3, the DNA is TGCGCCAGCAGCTTGGATCTAGGTCGTGAGCAGTTCTTC. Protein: CASSLDLGREQFF.

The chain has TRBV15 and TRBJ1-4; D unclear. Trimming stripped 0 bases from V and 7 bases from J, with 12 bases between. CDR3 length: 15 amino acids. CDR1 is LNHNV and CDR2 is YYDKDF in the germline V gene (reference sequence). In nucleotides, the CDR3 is TGTGCCACCAGCAGAGATCCTGGGGAGAGTGAAAAACTGTTTTTT. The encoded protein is CATSRDPGESEKLFF.

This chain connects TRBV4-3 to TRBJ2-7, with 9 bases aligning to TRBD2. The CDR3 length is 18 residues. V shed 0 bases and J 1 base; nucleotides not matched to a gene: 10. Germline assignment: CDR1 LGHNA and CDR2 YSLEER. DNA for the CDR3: TGCGCCAGCAGCCAAGAAATGGCGGGGCTAGCGGGGTCCTACGAGCAGTACTTC. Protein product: CASSQEMAGLAGSYEQYF.

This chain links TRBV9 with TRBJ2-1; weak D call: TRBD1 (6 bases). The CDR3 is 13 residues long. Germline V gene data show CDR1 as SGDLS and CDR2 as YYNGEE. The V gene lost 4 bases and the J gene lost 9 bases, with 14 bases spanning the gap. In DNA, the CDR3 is TGTGCCAGCAGCATAACAGGGTCGGTTGAGCAGTTCTTC. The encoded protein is CASSITGSVEQFF.

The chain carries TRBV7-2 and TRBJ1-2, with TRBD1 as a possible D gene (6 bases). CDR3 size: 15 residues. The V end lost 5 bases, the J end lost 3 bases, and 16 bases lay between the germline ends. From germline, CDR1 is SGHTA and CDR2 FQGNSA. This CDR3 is CASSTSPTGYYGYTF. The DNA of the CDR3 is TGTGCCAGCAGCACCTCTCCAACAGGGTACTATGGCTACACCTTC.